This T cell receptor beta chain stems from a study of blood T cell repertoires in COVID-19. TCRdb keeps only in-frame clones here, not all; method: immunoSEQ multiplex PCR. The profile shows 150,000 or so clones, 82% of them singletons. Germline-derived CDR1 and CDR2 are SGHTA and FQGNSA. The CDR3 has 15 residues. V was pared by 4 bases and J by 4 bases, with 5 bases of the junction left unmatched. This receptor was obtained from a human donor with acute or convalescent COVID-19. The donor label of this sample is uncertain. Sequenced sample: peripheral blood. The V gene is TRBV7-2, the J gene TRBJ1-4; TRBD1 matches 8 bases. The CDR3 region has the DNA TGTGCCAGCAGCTACGCAGGGGGCAGTAATGAAAAACTGTTTTTT. This codes for CASSYAGGSNEKLFF.